The 8 T cell receptor beta chains reported below all come from one sample, sequenced in a study of type 1 and type 2 diabetes patients. Amplification started from genomic DNA. Multiplex PCR with 30 forward and 13 reverse primers amplified the TCR beta CDR3. TCRdb reprocessed the multiplex PCR reads with MiXCR, giving one entry per CDR3 protein. The table records under 300,000 distinct CDR3 sequences, around 47% of them present only once. The sequencing input was peripheral blood mononuclear cells (PBMCs). All receptors come from a man younger than 30 with type 2 diabetes.

This clonotype was seen only a few times. V gene TRBV12-3 or TRBV12-4 combines with J gene TRBJ2-2; 8 nucleotides line up with TRBD2. Losses at the gene ends were 6 bases for V and 4 bases for J; bases not matched to a gene: 7. The CDR3 runs 15 residues. The CDR3 spells CASSQGLVLTGELFF. Written as DNA, the CDR3 is TGTGCCAGCAGCCAGGGACTAGTACTCACCGGGGAGCTGTTTTTT.

The genes are TRBV27 and TRBJ1-1, with 7 positions matching TRBD1. Germline V lookup: CDR1 MNHEY, CDR2 SMNVEV (reference sequence). The CDR3 is 14 residues long. J gave up 6 bases and V 2 bases, and 6 bases lay outside the gene matches. The CDR3 loop reads CASSLGRTGPEAFF. The CDR3 DNA reads TGTGCCAGCAGTTTAGGTCGGACAGGCCCTGAAGCTTTCTTT.

As for this clonotype: The CDR3 ends on some other residue instead of the conserved phenylalanine or tryptophan, so this is likely a read error. V gene TRBV19 combines with J gene TRBJ1-2, with 12 bases fitting TRBD1. Germline loops: CDR1 LNHDA, CDR2 SQIVND (reference sequence). The CDR3 extends over 19 amino acids. The V segment lost 4 bases and the J segment 1 base; nucleotides outside the gene matches: 13. CDR3 loop: CASSTPGTGGAVSNYGYTL. Written as DNA, the CDR3 is TGTGCCAGTAGTACCCCCGGGACAGGGGGCGCGGTAAGTAACTATGGCTACACCCTC.

This clonotype was observed a handful of times. J is TRBJ2-2 and V is TRBV7-3; 10 bases are a match to TRBD2. The CDR3 extends over 20 amino acids. Germline-derived CDR1 and CDR2 are SGHTA and FQGTGA. Trimming removed 5 bases from V and 0 bases from J; junction bases left unmatched: 15. CDR3 residues: CASSPEPGLAPYSNTGELFF. The CDR3 coding sequence is TGTGCCAGCAGCCCCGAACCGGGACTAGCGCCCTACTCGAACACCGGGGAGCTGTTTTTT.

This clonotype was seen only once. CDR3 protein: CASSWRGVTGANVLTF. The DNA of the CDR3 is TGTGCCAGCAGTTGGAGGGGCGTAACTGGGGCCAACGTCCTGACTTTC. This chain links TRBV27 with TRBJ2-6; TRBD2 might be the D (6 bases). Germline assignment: CDR1 MNHEY and CDR2 SMNVEV (reference sequence). V was trimmed by 4 bases and J by 2 bases, leaving 12 bases between them. The CDR3 has 16 amino acids.

This clonotype was picked up one time. The rearrangement joins TRBV19 to TRBJ2-7; TRBD1 might be the D (5 bases). The ends were cut back, 7 bases at V and 6 bases at J, with 7 bases in the middle. The length of the CDR3 is 10 residues. Germline CDR1 reads LNHDA; CDR2 reads SQIVND (reference sequence). The CDR3: CASNDSEQYF. The DNA of the CDR3 is TGTGCCAGTAACGACAGCGAGCAGTACTTC.

The V gene is TRBV7-2, the J gene TRBJ1-1, with TRBD1 identical over 10 bases. CDR1 is SGHTA and CDR2 is FQGNSA in the germline V gene. The CDR3 totals 14 residues. The junction had 6 bases not matched to a gene; V was cut back by 8 bases and J by 3 bases. The CDR3 bases are TGTGCCAGCGGAAGACAGGGGGCACACACTGAAGCTTTCTTT. Translated: CASGRQGAHTEAFF.

The rearrangement joins TRBV11-1 to TRBJ1-4, with D perhaps TRBD1 (5 bases). CDR1 is SGHAT, CDR2 FQDESV, per germline (reference sequence). CDR3 length: 18 residues. Trimming cost V 6 bases and J 0 bases, with 20 bases left between them. In nucleotides, the CDR3 is TGTGCCAGCAGGTCTAGACCCGGGACTTCTACAACTAATGAAAAACTGTTTTTT. Amino acid sequence: CASRSRPGTSTTNEKLFF.